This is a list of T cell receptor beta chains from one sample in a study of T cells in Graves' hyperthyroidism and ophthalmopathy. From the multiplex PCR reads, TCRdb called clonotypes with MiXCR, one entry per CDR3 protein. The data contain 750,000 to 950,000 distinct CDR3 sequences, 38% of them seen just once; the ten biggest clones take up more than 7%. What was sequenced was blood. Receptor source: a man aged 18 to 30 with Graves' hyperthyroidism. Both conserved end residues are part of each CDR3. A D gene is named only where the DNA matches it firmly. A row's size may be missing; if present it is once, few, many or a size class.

cdr3_nt: TGTGCCAGCAGCCGAACTAATTCACCCCTCCACTTT
cdr3_aa: CASSRTNSPLHF
v_call: TRBV7-9
d_call: NA
clone_size: many
j_call: TRBJ1-6

cdr3_nt: TGCAGCGTTGACACAGGGAATGAAGCTTTCTTT
cdr3_aa: CSVDTGNEAFF
v_call: TRBV29-1
d_call: NA
clone_size: NA
j_call: TRBJ1-1

cdr3_nt: TGTGCCAGCAGCTTAGCCGGGACAGGGGAGTATTCACCCCTCCACTTT
cdr3_aa: CASSLAGTGEYSPLHF
v_call: TRBV7-8
d_call: TRBD1
clone_size: once
j_call: TRBJ1-6

cdr3_nt: TGTGCCAGCAGTTTTAGGGGGCGGAATTCACCCCTCCACTTT
cdr3_aa: CASSFRGRNSPLHF
v_call: TRBV25-1
d_call: TRBD1
clone_size: NA
j_call: TRBJ1-6

cdr3_nt: TGTGCCAGCAGCGTAGGGATGGCGGGAGTGGGAGATACGCAGTACTTC
cdr3_aa: CASSVGMAGVGDTQYF
v_call: TRBV9
d_call: TRBD2
clone_size: NA
j_call: TRBJ2-7

cdr3_nt: TGTGCCATCAGTGGATCAGGTAACACTGAAGCTTTCTTT
cdr3_aa: CAISGSGNTEAFF
v_call: TRBV10-3
d_call: NA
clone_size: many
j_call: TRBJ1-1

cdr3_nt: TGTGCCAGCAGCGTAGAGGTCGGGGGTACTAACTATGGCTACACCTTC
cdr3_aa: CASSVEVGGTNYGYTF
v_call: TRBV9
d_call: NA
clone_size: NA
j_call: TRBJ1-2

cdr3_nt: TGTGCCAGCAGCCAAGTTGGGACAGGGACTTATGGCTACACCTTC
cdr3_aa: CASSQVGTGTYGYTF
v_call: TRBV9
d_call: TRBD1
clone_size: NA
j_call: TRBJ1-2

cdr3_nt: TGTGCCAGCAGCTTAGCGCCTAGCGGGGGGTGGGAGCAGTACTTC
cdr3_aa: CASSLAPSGGWEQYF
v_call: TRBV7-2
d_call: TRBD2
clone_size: many
j_call: TRBJ2-7

cdr3_nt: TGTGCCAGTAGTATATCCGGGAGGGGCACTGAAGCTTTCTTT
cdr3_aa: CASSISGRGTEAFF
v_call: TRBV19
d_call: NA
clone_size: few
j_call: TRBJ1-1

cdr3_nt: TGCAGCGCGGACAGGGGAACTGAAGCTTTCTTT
cdr3_aa: CSADRGTEAFF
v_call: TRBV29-1
d_call: TRBD1
clone_size: many
j_call: TRBJ1-1

cdr3_nt: TGCAGCGTCCTTGACAGGGCAGAGACCCAGTACTTC
cdr3_aa: CSVLDRAETQYF
v_call: TRBV29-1
d_call: TRBD1
clone_size: many
j_call: TRBJ2-5

cdr3_nt: TGCGCCAGCAGCGAGTTGTCCCCGGATCAGCCCCAGCATTTT
cdr3_aa: CASSELSPDQPQHF
v_call: TRBV5-1
d_call: NA
clone_size: NA
j_call: TRBJ1-5

cdr3_nt: TGCGCCAGCAGCTTGGTAGGTAGCGGGGGGATCTCCTACGAGCAGTACTTC
cdr3_aa: CASSLVGSGGISYEQYF
v_call: TRBV5-1
d_call: TRBD2
clone_size: NA
j_call: TRBJ2-7

cdr3_nt: TGTGCCAGCAGCCCGGGAGGGGGGCATGGCTACACCTTC
cdr3_aa: CASSPGGGHGYTF
v_call: TRBV27
d_call: NA
clone_size: few
j_call: TRBJ1-2

cdr3_nt: TGCAGCGTATGGGACAGGACTCGCGACTATGGCTACACCTTC
cdr3_aa: CSVWDRTRDYGYTF
v_call: TRBV29-1
d_call: TRBD1
clone_size: NA
j_call: TRBJ1-2

cdr3_nt: TGTGCCAGCAGCTCCATGGGGGGACAGTGGAGCAACGAGCAGTACTTC
cdr3_aa: CASSSMGGQWSNEQYF
v_call: TRBV7-2
d_call: NA
clone_size: many
j_call: TRBJ2-7

cdr3_nt: TGTGCCAGCAGCCCTCCTATAGGTCCTGTGGCGGACGAGCAGTACTTC
cdr3_aa: CASSPPIGPVADEQYF
v_call: TRBV2
d_call: NA
clone_size: few
j_call: TRBJ2-7

cdr3_nt: TGCAGTGCTTCCCTTTCTAGCGGGGGTTGGGAGACCCAGTACTTC
cdr3_aa: CSASLSSGGWETQYF
v_call: TRBV20-1
d_call: TRBD2
clone_size: NA
j_call: TRBJ2-5

cdr3_nt: TGTGCCATCAGTGTACGGCAGGGCTACACCTTC
cdr3_aa: CAISVRQGYTF
v_call: TRBV10-3
d_call: NA
clone_size: many
j_call: TRBJ1-2

cdr3_nt: TGTGCTAGCAGCTTAGGGACTGGACAGGGCTACGAGCAGTACTTC
cdr3_aa: CASSLGTGQGYEQYF
v_call: TRBV7-7
d_call: TRBD1
clone_size: many
j_call: TRBJ2-7

cdr3_nt: TGTGCCAGCACTCTAGGGGGGGCCGAGCAGTACTTC
cdr3_aa: CASTLGGAEQYF
v_call: TRBV12-3/TRBV12-4
d_call: NA
clone_size: NA
j_call: TRBJ2-7

cdr3_nt: TGTGCCAGCAGCGGGGACACAGGGGACACTGAAGCTTTCTTT
cdr3_aa: CASSGDTGDTEAFF
v_call: TRBV9
d_call: TRBD1
clone_size: few
j_call: TRBJ1-1

cdr3_nt: TGCAGTGCCCCACGGAAGGTGTCAGCTGGCTACACCTTC
cdr3_aa: CSAPRKVSAGYTF
v_call: TRBV20-1
d_call: NA
clone_size: many
j_call: TRBJ1-2

cdr3_nt: TGTGCCAGCAGTGAACAGCCCCAAGAGACCCAGTACTTC
cdr3_aa: CASSEQPQETQYF
v_call: TRBV10-3
d_call: NA
clone_size: few
j_call: TRBJ2-5

cdr3_nt: TGCAGCGTTAGCGGAACAGGGGGCACCGAGAACTATGGCTACACCTTC
cdr3_aa: CSVSGTGGTENYGYTF
v_call: TRBV29-1
d_call: TRBD1
clone_size: many
j_call: TRBJ1-2

cdr3_nt: TGTGCCAGCAGCTTAGTGGGACACTATTACTCCGCGAACACCGGGGAGCTGTTTTTT
cdr3_aa: CASSLVGHYYSANTGELFF
v_call: TRBV7-2
d_call: NA
clone_size: NA
j_call: TRBJ2-2

cdr3_nt: TGCAGTGCCCTCCCTGGATTCTGGGACAGGGGTAGTCAGCCCCAGCATTTT
cdr3_aa: CSALPGFWDRGSQPQHF
v_call: TRBV20-1
d_call: TRBD1
clone_size: few
j_call: TRBJ1-5

cdr3_nt: TGCAGCAGTAGCGGGGGGGGATACGAGCAGTACTTC
cdr3_aa: CSSSGGGYEQYF
v_call: TRBV29-1
d_call: TRBD2
clone_size: NA
j_call: TRBJ2-7

cdr3_nt: TGTGCCAGCAGCTATTTGGACAGAACTGCCTACGAGCAGTACTTC
cdr3_aa: CASSYLDRTAYEQYF
v_call: TRBV5-6
d_call: NA
clone_size: NA
j_call: TRBJ2-7

cdr3_nt: TGTGCCAGCAGCCCCCGGACAGGGACCGACCTCGTTCCCTCCTACGAGCAGTACTTC
cdr3_aa: CASSPRTGTDLVPSYEQYF
v_call: TRBV11-1
d_call: TRBD1
clone_size: NA
j_call: TRBJ2-7

cdr3_nt: TGTGCCAGCACCTTGAGGAATGAAGCTTTCTTT
cdr3_aa: CASTLRNEAFF
v_call: TRBV12-5
d_call: NA
clone_size: once
j_call: TRBJ1-1

cdr3_nt: TGTGCCAGCAGCTTAAGTGGACTAGCGCAAGAGACCCAGTACTTC
cdr3_aa: CASSLSGLAQETQYF
v_call: TRBV7-9
d_call: TRBD2
clone_size: many
j_call: TRBJ2-5

cdr3_nt: TGCAGCGTTAGGGGCACGAGTGACGAGCAGTACTTC
cdr3_aa: CSVRGTSDEQYF
v_call: TRBV29-1
d_call: NA
clone_size: once
j_call: TRBJ2-7

cdr3_nt: TGTGCCAGCAGCTTTCGGACTAGCGGGATGGAGGACGAGCAGTACTTC
cdr3_aa: CASSFRTSGMEDEQYF
v_call: TRBV7-9
d_call: TRBD2
clone_size: few
j_call: TRBJ2-7

cdr3_nt: TGCGCCAGCAGATACTCTGGGGGTATCTACGAGCAGTACTTC
cdr3_aa: CASRYSGGIYEQYF
v_call: TRBV5-1
d_call: NA
clone_size: NA
j_call: TRBJ2-7

cdr3_nt: TGTGCCAGCAGCTCGGGACTAGCGGGAGGCTACGAGCAGTACTTC
cdr3_aa: CASSSGLAGGYEQYF
v_call: TRBV7-2
d_call: TRBD2
clone_size: many
j_call: TRBJ2-7

cdr3_nt: TGTGCCAGCAGCTTAGGGACTAGCGGGGGCTTCTCCTACGAGCAGTACTTC
cdr3_aa: CASSLGTSGGFSYEQYF
v_call: TRBV7-2
d_call: TRBD2
clone_size: NA
j_call: TRBJ2-7

cdr3_nt: TGCAGTGCTCGACATGGCTTCTCTGGAAACACCATATATTTT
cdr3_aa: CSARHGFSGNTIYF
v_call: TRBV20-1
d_call: NA
clone_size: NA
j_call: TRBJ1-3

cdr3_nt: TGTGCCAGCACCAGACAGGGAAGAAGCAATTCACCCCTCCACTTT
cdr3_aa: CASTRQGRSNSPLHF
v_call: TRBV6-5
d_call: TRBD1
clone_size: NA
j_call: TRBJ1-6

cdr3_nt: TGTGCCAGTAGTATTGAGGGGCCCCAAGAGACCCAGTACTTC
cdr3_aa: CASSIEGPQETQYF
v_call: TRBV19
d_call: NA
clone_size: few
j_call: TRBJ2-5

cdr3_nt: TGTGCCAGCAGTTCAAGTTGGGACAGGGTGTTGGCTTTCTTT
cdr3_aa: CASSSSWDRVLAFF
v_call: TRBV12-3/TRBV12-4
d_call: TRBD1
clone_size: NA
j_call: TRBJ1-1

cdr3_nt: TGTGCCAGCAGCTTCCAGCAATCTAACTATGGCTACACCTTC
cdr3_aa: CASSFQQSNYGYTF
v_call: TRBV5-6
d_call: NA
clone_size: many
j_call: TRBJ1-2

cdr3_nt: TGTGCCAGCAGTTTGGGACTAGCGGGGGGGCTCCACGAGCAGTACTTC
cdr3_aa: CASSLGLAGGLHEQYF
v_call: TRBV12-3/TRBV12-4
d_call: TRBD2
clone_size: NA
j_call: TRBJ2-7

cdr3_nt: TGCAGCGTTGAAGGGAAGAGGGCCGGCTACACCTTC
cdr3_aa: CSVEGKRAGYTF
v_call: TRBV29-1
d_call: NA
clone_size: many
j_call: TRBJ1-2

cdr3_nt: TGTGCCAGCAGTATGACTAGGCAAGAGACCCAGTACTTC
cdr3_aa: CASSMTRQETQYF
v_call: TRBV6-5
d_call: NA
clone_size: NA
j_call: TRBJ2-5

cdr3_nt: TGTGCCTGGAGCCATCTAGCGGATCCCTACGAGCAGTACTTC
cdr3_aa: CAWSHLADPYEQYF
v_call: TRBV19
d_call: TRBD2
clone_size: few
j_call: TRBJ2-7

cdr3_nt: TGTGCCAGCAGTTACTCGCTCCAGAGCAATCAGCCCCAGCATTTT
cdr3_aa: CASSYSLQSNQPQHF
v_call: TRBV6-5
d_call: NA
clone_size: few
j_call: TRBJ1-5

cdr3_nt: TGTGCCAGCAGTCCGGGAGGTCGGTCTTACGAGCAGTACTTC
cdr3_aa: CASSPGGRSYEQYF
v_call: TRBV12-3/TRBV12-4
d_call: TRBD2
clone_size: many
j_call: TRBJ2-7

cdr3_nt: TGTGCCAGCAGCGGGGTTTCTGACGGCTACACCTTC
cdr3_aa: CASSGVSDGYTF
v_call: TRBV9
d_call: NA
clone_size: NA
j_call: TRBJ1-2

cdr3_nt: TGTGCCAGCAGTTTGGAGGCTAGCAATCAGCCCCAGCATTTT
cdr3_aa: CASSLEASNQPQHF
v_call: TRBV12-3/TRBV12-4
d_call: NA
clone_size: many
j_call: TRBJ1-5

cdr3_nt: TGCGCCAGCAGTGACTCAGGGGACGGGGAGACCCAGTACTTC
cdr3_aa: CASSDSGDGETQYF
v_call: TRBV10-1
d_call: NA
clone_size: many
j_call: TRBJ2-5

cdr3_nt: TGCAGCGTTGTGGCATCGGATGAAAAACTGTTTTTT
cdr3_aa: CSVVASDEKLFF
v_call: TRBV29-1
d_call: NA
clone_size: many
j_call: TRBJ1-4

cdr3_nt: TGTGCCAGCAGCTCAGGGGGCGCTGACTATGGCTACACCTTC
cdr3_aa: CASSSGGADYGYTF
v_call: TRBV7-8
d_call: TRBD1
clone_size: NA
j_call: TRBJ1-2

cdr3_nt: TGCAGTGGGATAGGGGGCGAAAAGACCCAGTACTTC
cdr3_aa: CSGIGGEKTQYF
v_call: TRBV20-1
d_call: TRBD1
clone_size: NA
j_call: TRBJ2-5

cdr3_nt: TGCAGCGTTGAAGTTTTGACAGGGGGTCTCTACGAGCAGTACTTC
cdr3_aa: CSVEVLTGGLYEQYF
v_call: TRBV29-1
d_call: TRBD1
clone_size: few
j_call: TRBJ2-7